Detailed here is one TCR beta chain. As yet, its antigen is unknown. This sample is drawn from a study of post-analysis software for immune sequencing data. Study-wide results and limits: Higher frequency in patients than in controls was seen for five TRBV segments, with TRBV5-6, TRBV5-1 and TRBV20-1 among them.

Trimming cost V 3 bases and J 5 bases; bases outside gene matches: 3. Germline V gene sequence: CDR1 KGHDR, CDR2 SFDVKD. This CDR3 is 16 amino acids long. Unique molecular identifiers featured in each of the TCR beta cDNA libraries. In TCRdb, the PCR reads were re-called with MiXCR into one record per CDR3 protein. Of roughly 580,000 distinct CDR3 sequences listed, 44% are singletons. V usage is TRBV24-1 and J usage is TRBJ2-3; 14 positions agree with TRBD2. The source of this sequence is a girl under 18 with multiple sclerosis. Sample: blood. The chain's CDR3 is CATSDPGLAGGDTQYF. As DNA, the CDR3 is TGTGCCACCAGTGATCCAGGACTAGCGGGGGGAGATACGCAGTATTTT.